What follows are 17 T cell receptor beta chains derived from one specimen sequenced in a study of T cell changes during pregnancy in multiple sclerosis. TCRdb's table, derived via immunoSEQ multiplex PCR, lists solely in-frame clones and lacks some. The sample yields 20,000 to 25,000 clones, approximately 90% seen once. The sample in question was CD8+ T cells from peripheral blood mononuclear cells, obtained in the first trimester of pregnancy. The source is a female donor with multiple sclerosis, enrolled in a pregnancy study.

This sequence joins TRBV5-1 and TRBJ1-2; D might be TRBD1 (6 bases). The germline V and J ends were trimmed by 1 base and 8 bases, with 15 bases remaining between them. The CDR3 length is 14 residues. Per the germline V gene, CDR1 is SGHRS and CDR2 is YFSETQ. This chain's CDR3 is CASSLFDFQGGYTF. The CDR3 bases are TGCGCCAGCAGCTTGTTCGACTTCCAGGGGGGCTACACCTTC.

This clone occurred a few times. V usage is TRBV4-2 and J usage is TRBJ1-6, with 9 bases fitting TRBD1. This CDR3 contains 15 residues. The trim removed 0 bases at V and 7 bases at J, leaving 1 base unmatched. The V gene's germline CDR1 is LGHNA and CDR2 YNFKEQ. The CDR3 coding sequence is TGTGCCAGCAGCCAAGAGGGGACAGGGAATTCACCCCTCCACTTT. It specifies CASSQEGTGNSPLHF.

The J gene is TRBJ2-7, the V gene TRBV5-1; no firm D call. The CDR3 length is 13 residues. Germline values: CDR1 SGHRS, CDR2 YFSETQ. The germline V and J ends were trimmed by 0 bases and 4 bases, with 8 bases remaining between them. The CDR3 reads CASSLGAGYEQYF. In DNA, the CDR3 is TGCGCCAGCAGCTTGGGGGCAGGATACGAGCAGTACTTC. The variable domain in full, completed from reference TRBV5-1 and TRBJ2-7, reads KAGVTQTPRYLIKTRGQQVTLSCSPISGHRSVSWYQQTPGQGLQFLFEYFSETQRNKGNFPGRFSGRQFSNSRSEMNVSTLELGDSALYLCASSLGAGYEQYFGPGTRLTVT.

V is TRBV28 and J is TRBJ2-5, with 7 bases fitting TRBD1. After removal of 4 bases from V and 0 bases from J, the junction contained 5 bases not matched to a gene. The germline V gene encodes CDR1 MDHEN and CDR2 SYDVKM. This CDR3 region has 15 residues. This CDR3 is CASSSEDRDQETQYF. Written as DNA, the CDR3 is TGTGCCAGCAGTTCTGAAGACAGGGACCAAGAGACCCAGTACTTC.

The chain combines TRBV29-1 with TRBJ2-3; D is ambiguous. The CDR3 sequence is 12 residues long. The V end was cut by 3 bases, the J end by 1 base, with 5 bases between. Germline loops: CDR1 SQVTM, CDR2 ANQGSEA. The CDR3 reads CSVDFGTDTQYF. The CDR3 nucleotides are TGCAGCGTTGATTTCGGCACAGATACGCAGTATTTT.

The chain couples TRBV19 to TRBJ2-3; TRBD2 agrees at 8 bases. J lost 2 bases, V lost 0 bases, and 13 bases had no gene match. This CDR3 contains 19 residues. From germline, CDR1 is LNHDA and CDR2 SQIVND (reference sequence). The CDR3 loop reads CASSIDLEKLAGNTDTQYF. CDR3 coding DNA: TGTGCCAGTAGTATAGATCTCGAGAAGTTAGCGGGAAACACAGATACGCAGTATTTT.

This chain joins TRBV10-2 and TRBJ2-3; 7 nucleotides align to TRBD1. The length of the CDR3 is 19 residues. Germline loops: CDR1 WSHSY, CDR2 SAAADI. V was clipped by 0 bases and J by 0 bases; unmatched bases: 12. The CDR3 region has the DNA TGCGCCAGCAGTGAGTCGGGACAGCTATCTCTCTCTAGCACAGATACGCAGTATTTT. It yields the protein CASSESGQLSLSSTDTQYF.

The chain joins TRBV7-6 to TRBJ2-1, with D perhaps TRBD1 (7 bases). This CDR3 has 14 residues. Germline V gene lookup returns CDR1 SGHVS and CDR2 FNYEAQ. V dropped 4 bases and J dropped 5 bases, with 12 bases sitting between them. CDR3 sequence: CASSSGGPDNEQFF. CDR3 nucleotides: TGTGCCAGCAGCTCAGGGGGGCCGGACAATGAGCAGTTCTTC.

The rearrangement uses TRBV11-2 and TRBJ2-1; TRBD2 agrees at 13 bases. The CDR3 contains 18 residues. CDR1 and CDR2 from the germline V gene are SGHAT and FQNNGV. The V segment lost 5 bases and the J segment 0 bases; nucleotides outside the gene matches: 7. CDR3 nucleotide sequence: TGTGCCAGCAGCACTTCAGGACTAGCGGGAGTCTCCTACAATGAGCAGTTCTTC. Protein sequence: CASSTSGLAGVSYNEQFF.

This clone has a single count. Other DNA sequences within the sample encode an identical CDR3. The chain recombines TRBV6-5 with TRBJ2-4, with D hard to call. Germline-derived CDR1 and CDR2 are MNHEY and SVGAGI. The CDR3 contains 15 residues. V lost 0 bases and J 3 bases, leaving 9 bases between the germline ends. Here the CDR3 DNA reads TGTGCCAGCAGTTACTCTCCCGGCGGCAAAAACATTCAGTACTTC. This gives the protein CASSYSPGGKNIQYF.

The J gene is TRBJ2-7, the V gene TRBV6-5; D gene unclear. CDR1 is MNHEY and CDR2 is SVGAGI in the germline V gene. V gave up 1 base and J gave up 1 base, with 14 bases separating them. The CDR3 is made up of 16 amino acids. DNA of the CDR3: TGTGCCAGCAGTTACTACGGGTCGAGTTTATCCTACGAGCAGTACTTC. Residues: CASSYYGSSLSYEQYF.

The sample holds a few counts of this clone. The V gene is TRBV30, the J gene TRBJ2-1; 9 bases agree with TRBD1. The trim removed 4 bases at V and 9 bases at J, leaving 13 bases unmatched. Germline CDR1 and CDR2: GTSNPN and SVGIG (reference sequence). This CDR3 spans 15 amino acids. The CDR3 is CAWTQGDRVSGEQFF. DNA of the CDR3: TGTGCCTGGACCCAGGGGGACAGGGTTAGCGGTGAGCAGTTCTTC.

The J gene is TRBJ2-7, the V gene TRBV5-1; 9 positions agree with TRBD2. V lost 4 bases to trimming and J lost 3 bases; unmatched junction nucleotides: 8. The CDR3 sequence is 15 residues long. The germline V gene encodes CDR1 SGHRS and CDR2 YFSETQ. The chain's CDR3 is CASSLHHSGGYEQYF. CDR3 coding DNA: TGCGCCAGCAGCCTACACCATAGCGGGGGCTACGAGCAGTACTTC.

This chain uses TRBV28 with TRBJ1-4; TRBD1 matches at 7 bases. CDR3 size: 14 residues. V trimming: 11 bases; J trimming: 5 bases; junction bases outside the gene matches: 11. In germline, CDR1 is MDHEN, CDR2 SYDVKM. CDR3 residues: CAGSPGTENEKLFF. For the CDR3, the DNA is TGTGCCGGTTCTCCCGGGACAGAAAATGAAAAACTGTTTTTT.

The V and J genes are TRBV7-8 and TRBJ1-2, with TRBD1 matching over 7 bases. After removal of 6 bases from V and 3 bases from J, the junction contained 7 bases not matched to a gene. The germline V gene has CDR1 SGHVS and CDR2 FQNEAQ. This CDR3 spans 14 amino acids. Here the CDR3 reads CASSQMGTDYGYTF. The CDR3 DNA follows: TGTGCCAGCAGTCAGATGGGGACAGACTATGGCTACACCTTC.

This clone was seen only once. This chain links TRBV29-1 with TRBJ2-1; 7 bases match TRBD1. The germline CDR1 and CDR2 sequences are SQVTM and ANQGSEA. This CDR3 has 13 residues. Trimming removed 7 bases from V and 8 bases from J; junction bases left unmatched: 11. CDR3 DNA: TGCAGCGGTTACCAGACAGGGTACGATGAGCAGTTCTTC. It codes for CSGYQTGYDEQFF.

This chain joins TRBV27 and TRBJ2-7; 10 nucleotides agree with TRBD1. This CDR3 is built from 15 residues. Germline CDR1 and CDR2: MNHEY and SMNVEV (reference sequence). J gave up 6 bases and V 4 bases, and 9 bases lay outside the gene matches. CDR3 region: CASSSIGTGEGEQYF. As DNA, the CDR3 is TGTGCCAGCAGTTCTATCGGGACAGGGGAGGGCGAGCAGTACTTC.